What follows are 10 T cell receptor beta chains derived from one specimen sequenced in a study of blood T cells in healthy people across ages. A second PCR, run for about 6 to 11 cycles, used a sample-barcoded 5' primer plus a J-beta primer mix. TCRdb reanalysed the 5' RACE reads using MiXCR and keeps one entry per CDR3 protein. The data hold around 900,000 distinct CDR3 sequences, with roughly 50% observed a single time. Sample: blood. The receptors originated from a woman aged 55-75 years in good health.

This clonotype was counted between two and nine times. The rearrangement uses TRBV15 and TRBJ2-3; TRBD2 matches at 9 bases. This CDR3 region has 18 residues. V shed 0 bases, J shed 1 base, and the junction held 8 bases outside the gene matches. The V gene's germline CDR1 is LNHNV and CDR2 YYDKDF (reference sequence). The CDR3 sequence is CATSREAGGVRGTDTQYF. CDR3 in DNA: TGTGCCACCAGCAGAGAAGCGGGAGGAGTACGGGGCACAGATACGCAGTATTTT.

J is TRBJ1-1 and V is TRBV29-1, with D uncertain. The V gene's germline CDR1 is SQVTM and CDR2 ANQGSEA. The CDR3 covers 13 residues. V lost 5 bases to trimming and J lost 1 base, with 11 bases between them. The CDR3 DNA follows: TGCAGCGTTCTATCGACATCGAACACTGAAGCTTTCTTT. Translated, it gives CSVLSTSNTEAFF. Drawing the rest from reference TRBV29-1 and TRBJ1-1, the complete variable domain is SAVISQKPSRDICQRGTSLTIQCQVDSQVTMMFWYRQQPGQSLTLIATANQGSEATYESGFVIDKFPISRPNLTFSTLTVSNMSPEDSSIYLCSVLSTSNTEAFFGQGTRLTVV.

This clonotype was detected a few times. The chain joins TRBV4-1 to TRBJ2-1; D unresolved. This CDR3 has 15 residues. V gave up 0 bases and J gave up 5 bases, with 11 bases separating them. Germline V gives CDR1 MGHRA, CDR2 YSYEKL. The CDR3 DNA sequence: TGCGCCAGCAGCCAAGATCCTGCCTGGAACAATGAGCAGTTCTTC. Encoded protein: CASSQDPAWNNEQFF.

This clonotype turned up a few times. This chain links TRBV24-1 with TRBJ2-7; D remains ambiguous. Per the germline V gene, CDR1 is KGHDR and CDR2 is SFDVKD. CDR3 length: 13 amino acids. V was clipped by 7 bases and J by 2 bases, with 11 bases between them. CDR3 residues: CATSAPFTYEQYF. The CDR3 DNA is TGTGCCACCAGCGCCCCATTCACCTACGAGCAGTACTTC.

The chain links TRBV20-1 to TRBJ2-7; the D is unclear. CDR1 is DFQATT and CDR2 is SNEGSKA in the germline V gene (reference sequence). This CDR3 has 14 amino acids. V lost 3 bases, J lost 0 bases, and 12 bases lay in between. CDR3 sequence reads: CSARVPGTSYEQYF. In DNA form, the CDR3 reads TGCAGTGCTAGGGTACCGGGCACCTCCTACGAGCAGTACTTC.

The CDR3 spells CSARAVGGSEQFF. Here the CDR3 DNA reads TGCAGTGCTAGAGCGGTAGGCGGCAGTGAGCAGTTCTTC. The V and J genes are TRBV20-1 and TRBJ2-1, with D unresolved. The length of the CDR3 is 13 residues. The germline V gene encodes CDR1 DFQATT and CDR2 SNEGSKA (reference sequence). The V end was cut by 1 base, the J end by 9 bases, with 13 bases between.

For the CDR3, the DNA is TGCAGTGCTAGAGATCGTGTTGGCTACAATGAGCAGTTCTTC. This codes for CSARDRVGYNEQFF. The chain links TRBV20-1 to TRBJ2-1; D unclear. Looked up from germline, CDR1 is DFQATT and CDR2 is SNEGSKA (reference sequence). The CDR3 is 14 amino acids. Trimming took 0 bases from V and 3 from J, leaving 9 bases between them.

V usage is TRBV27 and J usage is TRBJ2-1, with 10 bases fitting TRBD2. The CDR3 is 15 amino acids. V shed 3 bases, J shed 4 bases, and the junction held 3 bases outside the gene matches. Germline CDR1 and CDR2: MNHEY and SMNVEV (reference sequence). CDR3 in DNA: TGTGCCAGCAGTTTCGGACTAGCGGAATACAATGAGCAGTTCTTC. Residues: CASSFGLAEYNEQFF.

This clonotype was picked up a small number of times. The chain carries TRBV2 and TRBJ1-2; D unresolved. V lost 4 bases and J lost 0, with 9 bases in between. This CDR3 region has 14 residues. CDR1 is SNHLY and CDR2 is FYNNEI in the germline V gene. CDR3 sequence (DNA): TGTGCCAGCAGTGGACAAGCCCCTAACTATGGCTACACCTTC. Amino acids: CASSGQAPNYGYTF.

The gene calls are TRBV10-2 and TRBJ2-6; D may be TRBD2 (5 bases). The CDR3 contains 14 residues. Germline V gene data show CDR1 as WSHSY and CDR2 as SAAADI. Trimming left V 2 bases short and J 3 bases short, with 5 bases between. The DNA of the CDR3 is TGCGCCAGCAGTGAGGCGGGTGGGGCCAACGTCCTGACTTTC. Protein: CASSEAGGANVLTF.